This T cell receptor (beta chain) was captured by sequencing in a study of blood T cell repertoires in COVID-19. Trimming shortened V by 0 bases and J by 0 bases, and 20 bases separated the two germline ends. The germline V gene encodes CDR1 SGDLS and CDR2 YYNGEE. The CDR3 consists of 19 residues. The method was immunoSEQ multiplex PCR; TCRdb's version includes in-frame clones alone and lacks a portion of them. The sample consists of roughly 360,000 clones, approximately 89% of them appearing once. V is TRBV9 and J is TRBJ2-3, with D possibly matching TRBD2 (5 bases). Source material: PBMCs or T cells enriched from blood (not recorded which). The TCR sequence derives from a man aged 25-45 years who had recovered from COVID-19. The CDR3 here is CASSVGSLDRRTSTDTQYF. As DNA, the CDR3 is TGTGCCAGCAGCGTAGGAAGTCTTGATAGAAGGACTAGCACAGATACGCAGTATTTT.